This TCR beta chain is drawn from a study of blood T cell repertoires in COVID-19. Losses at the gene ends were 0 bases for V and 2 bases for J; bases not matched to a gene: 6. Germline values: CDR1 SGHDT, CDR2 YYEEEE. This CDR3 spans 17 amino acids. Authors' methods: Amplifying reference gene primers gave estimates of nucleated cell counts. Profiled with immunoSEQ multiplex PCR; TCRdb holds only in-frame clones, not every one. From that table come the V and J calls and clone size; the DNA was used to work out D and trimming. This table holds approximately 180,000 clones, more than 75% found once. The sequence was collected from a man in his forties or fifties with active or convalescent COVID-19. Sequenced material: peripheral blood. The chain combines TRBV5-6 with TRBJ2-3, with TRBD1 identical over 10 bases. CDR3 bases: TGTGCCAGCAGCTTGGCCCTTGGGACAGGGGCCACAGATACGCAGTATTTT. It is translated as CASSLALGTGATDTQYF.